This TCR beta chain stems from a study of T cell responses to AZD1222 COVID-19 vaccine. Deletions cut 1 base from V and 9 bases from J, with 16 bases between. Germline loops: CDR1 MNHNS, CDR2 SASEGT. The CDR3 has 15 residues. Sequencing used immunoSEQ multiplex PCR; TCRdb keeps in-frame clones, though not all of them. The data show over 150,000 clones, with around 90% seen just once and 3.1% held by the top ten. On this clone itself: Its target is not known.

The study's findings and limits: White British ancestry dominated among donors, who included more females, and clonal diversity was possibly underestimated.

J is TRBJ1-5 and V is TRBV6-1, with D unresolved. The receptor's source is an adult in good health. Sequenced here: peripheral blood, sampled on day 0 of AZD1222 vaccination. CDR3 amino acids: CASSEEGRGLSPQHF. For the CDR3, the DNA is TGTGCCAGCAGTGAAGAGGGTCGGGGTTTATCGCCCCAGCATTTT.